Included here is one T cell receptor beta chain sequence, with context. Its antigen target is currently unknown. No base quality information exists; no much larger clone differs at one position. The entry originates in a study of vaccination and CD4 T cells after COVID-19 (dated by TCRdb to about 2022). With respect to the entire study: Six males and four females were included in the convalescent cohort, with two Hispanic individuals, seven Caucasians, two Asians and one multiracial person represented. Participants received two doses of either the Pfizer-BioNTech BNT162b2 vaccine (n=8) or the Moderna mRNA-1273 vaccine (n=2). Post-COVID blood samples were collected from convalescent patients a median of approximately 93 days after diagnosis, with a range of roughly 30 to 170 days. Post-vaccine blood samples were taken a median of about 72 days after the second vaccine dose, with a range of about 14 to 241 days. For stimulating the cultures, overlapping spike peptide pools were used, derived from SARS-CoV-2 as well as from the common cold coronaviruses HCoV-NL63, HCoV-OC43 and HCoV-229E. As controls, cultures received a CEFX viral epitope pool (the positive control), an HIV-1 Nef peptide pool (the negative control), or no peptide at all. The spike-specific CD4+ TCR repertoire was compared before and after mRNA vaccination in over nine COVID-19 convalescent patients and several infection-naive healthy vaccine recipients. Beyond this particular receptor, the publication reports: In convalescent patients, a median around 90% of post-vaccine SARS-CoV-2-reactive clones were detected only after vaccination, suggesting vaccine-specific priming. Only a relatively small number of convalescent patients were included in the study, and early timepoints following natural infection were not analyzed. An increase in the median number of SARS-CoV-2-reactive clonotypes from approximately 23 after infection to 38 after vaccination was observed, but the change was not found to be significant. In convalescent patients, nearly all vaccine-specific clones (304 of 307) were found to be mono-reactive for SARS-CoV-2 spike rather than cross-reactive with common cold coronaviruses.

The treatment or condition label for this specimen denotes: 10-day PBMC culture with coronavirus spike peptide pools or control peptides (ViraFEST assay). The study used the ViraFEST assay, which expanded antigen-specific T cells with peptide pools and then identified expanded clonotypes by TCR sequencing. Negative nucleocapsid antibody tests taken both before and after vaccination confirmed that the healthy vaccine recipients had no prior SARS-CoV-2 infection. About 1.8 million PBMCs per well were cultured in IMDM with approximately 5.2% human AB serum and about 9.2 IU/ml IL-2, plus 10 ug/ml peptide pools. Half of the culture medium was replaced with fresh IL-2-containing medium on days 3 and 7. After approximately eleven days of culture, CD4+ T cells were isolated by negative selection using the EasySep CD4+ T cell isolation kit. PBMCs were separated from whole blood using Ficoll-Paque Plus gradient centrifugation and then either used fresh or cryopreserved at -140C. Triplicate wells were generally used for each culture condition.

Library creation used PCR. At the Johns Hopkins FTIC core, DNA from the cultured CD4+ T cells underwent TCR sequencing with the Oncomine TCR Beta short-read assay. Genomic DNA was extracted from the cultured CD4+ T cells with the QIAamp micro DNA kit. The Oncomine TCR Beta libraries from cultured CD4+ T cells were pooled using unique dual indexes and then sequenced on an Illumina iSeq 100. The study's own analysis went as follows. Non-productive sequences were filtered out, and CDR3s that did not start with C, did not end with F or W, or were shorter than 7 amino acids were discarded. The MANAFEST web application identified antigen-specific clonotypes by comparing peptide-stimulated wells against reference wells and other culture wells. Positive clones required FDR below 0.05, an odds ratio above 5, and productive frequency above 0.1% in at least two of three replicate wells. Cross-reactive clonotypes were defined as significantly expanded in both SARS-CoV-2 spike wells and at least one common cold coronavirus spike condition. CDR3 homology was assessed with Levenshtein distances (stringdist) and unrooted phylogenetic trees (ape) in R version 3.6.1. TCRdb trimmed the raw reads at Q25, called clones with MiXCR and kept productive beta chains. Every distinct CDR3 protein forms one entry, paired with its most common genes and DNA. The V and J calls were not made by the authors but by TCRdb's processing. The sample records approximately 21,000 distinct CDR3 sequences, less than 65% of which are singletons. The ten largest clones capture about an eighth of the sample.

The CDR3 numbers 14 residues from cysteine through phenylalanine. The read is trimmed to its CDR3 DNA, 42 bases read in frame from base 1. According to the germline V gene, CDR1 reads MNHEY and CDR2 reads SVGAGI. At the junction V is shortened by 4 bases and J by 0 bases, with 10 bases in between. This clonotype was obtained from a human donor who received a COVID-19 vaccine. The sample was CD4+ T cells from blood, cultured in vitro, taken after SARS-CoV-2 vaccination. The V and J genes are TRBV6-5 and TRBJ2-7, with TRBD1 perhaps the D gene, on 5 matching bases. The CDR3 amino acid sequence is: CASSSLDISYEQYF. The DNA sequence is as follows: TGTGCCAGCAGTTCCCTGGACATCTCCTACGAGCAGTACTTC.